The rows below give T cell receptor beta chains drawn from one sample of a study of shared clonotypes between healthy human individuals. This table comes from immunoSEQ multiplex PCR, and its TCRdb copy is limited to in-frame clones, with some not included. The sample includes a few million clones, more than 80% of them seen just once. The sequenced sample consisted of naive CD4+ T cells from PBMCs. The receptors come from a man between 18 and 29 years old in good health. Some clones in this sample may be carry-over from other donors' samples. Each CDR3 is given with its conserved first and last residue. The D gene is left open where the match is weak. The size of a clone is reported for some rows only, either as once, few or many, or as a class for expanded clones.

v_call,j_call,d_call,clone_size,cdr3_nt,cdr3_aa
TRBV6-5,TRBJ1-2,-,-,TGTGCCAGCAGCGGGGCAGGGGTCTATGGCTACACCTTC,CASSGAGVYGYTF
TRBV6-8,TRBJ2-3,TRBD2,-,TGTGCCAGCAGTTACCCCCTAGCGGGAGGGCCAAGTACAGATACGCAGTATTTT,CASSYPLAGGPSTDTQYF
TRBV9,TRBJ1-2,-,once,TGTGCCAGCACCCCCGTTCCGGGACGGTGGAGTGGCTACACCTTC,CASTPVPGRWSGYTF
TRBV2,TRBJ2-7,-,-,TGTGCCAGCAGTGAGAGCGGGCTAAGCTCCTACGAGCAGTACTTC,CASSESGLSSYEQYF
TRBV5-1,TRBJ2-7,TRBD1,-,TGCGCCAGCAGCAAAGGACAGGTTCCCTACGAGCAGTACTTC,CASSKGQVPYEQYF
TRBV7-9,TRBJ2-3,-,-,TGTGCCAGCAGCTTAGGCGGGGACCGAGATACGCAGTATTTT,CASSLGGDRDTQYF
TRBV28,TRBJ1-2,-,-,TGTGCCAGCAGCCTTGCTGGGGAAGGCTACACCTTC,CASSLAGEGYTF
TRBV7-3,TRBJ2-5,-,-,TGTGCCAGCAGCCGGAGAGCCCAAGAGACCCAGTACTTC,CASSRRAQETQYF
TRBV10-3,TRBJ2-3,TRBD2,-,TGTGCCATCACAGCGGGAGGCTCAGATACGCAGTATTTT,CAITAGGSDTQYF
TRBV5-1,TRBJ2-7,TRBD2,-,TGCGCCAGCAGCCCCGCAGCGGGAACCATTTCTTACGAGCAGTACTTC,CASSPAAGTISYEQYF
TRBV5-5,TRBJ1-1,-,-,TGTGCCAGCAGCCCCCGGCAGGGCTTGAACACTGAAGCTTTCTTT,CASSPRQGLNTEAFF
TRBV19,TRBJ2-7,-,-,TGTGCCAGTAGTATGGCCCCCATCCTAGGAGAGCAGTACTTC,CASSMAPILGEQYF
TRBV5-1,TRBJ2-1,TRBD2,once,TGCGCCAGCAGCTTGGTTAGCGGGGACAATGAGCAGTTCTTC,CASSLVSGDNEQFF
TRBV10-3,TRBJ2-3,TRBD2,-,TGTGCCATCAGTACTCCAGCGGGAGGGGTTGGGGATACGCAGTATTTT,CAISTPAGGVGDTQYF
TRBV28,TRBJ2-3,TRBD1,-,TGTGCCAGCAGTTTATTAGGGGGCCGGGACAGAATAACAGATACGCAGTATTTT,CASSLLGGRDRITDTQYF
TRBV4-2,TRBJ2-7,-,-,TGTGCCAGCAGCCAAGATGAGGAAACCTACGAGCAGTACTTC,CASSQDEETYEQYF
TRBV5-1,TRBJ2-7,TRBD2,-,TGCGCCAGCAGCACGTCTAGCGGTTACGAGCAGTACTTC,CASSTSSGYEQYF
TRBV5-5,TRBJ1-2,-,-,TGTGCCAGCAGCCGAAGGACAGCCGGGGATGGCTACACCTTC,CASSRRTAGDGYTF
TRBV5-6,TRBJ2-7,-,-,TGTGCCAGCAGCTTGTATGGTTACGAGCAGTACTTC,CASSLYGYEQYF
TRBV9,TRBJ2-7,-,-,TGTGCCAGCAGCTTACAAAGCTCCTACGAGCAGTACTTC,CASSLQSSYEQYF
TRBV7-8,TRBJ1-2,TRBD1,once,TGTGCCAGCAGCCCAGCGGGACAGATTCCCTATGGCTACACCTTC,CASSPAGQIPYGYTF
TRBV20-1,TRBJ2-7,TRBD2,once,TGCAGTGCTAGATCCCTAGCGGGAGCGTACTTC,CSARSLAGAYF
TRBV27,TRBJ2-7,TRBD1,-,TGTGCCAGCAGTTCTGACAGGGCTACTCTATCTCAGTACTTC,CASSSDRATLSQYF
TRBV28,TRBJ2-3,-,-,TGTGCCAGCGTCCCCCCGGGCACAGATACGCAGTATTTT,CASVPPGTDTQYF
TRBV28,TRBJ1-1,-,-,TGTGCCAGCAGTTTACCGGCCCGGGCCACTGAAGCTTTCTTT,CASSLPARATEAFF
TRBV27,TRBJ1-3,-,few,TGTGCCAGCAGGATATCCGGGACGGCTGGAAACACCATATATTTT,CASRISGTAGNTIYF
TRBV28,TRBJ1-1,-,-,TGTGCCAGCTCTAGGGTCCCAGGGGACACTGAAGCTTTCTTT,CASSRVPGDTEAFF
TRBV4-1,TRBJ1-1,-,few,TGCGCCAGCAGCTACAGGAGTAACACTGAAGCTTTCTTT,CASSYRSNTEAFF
TRBV19,TRBJ2-3,TRBD2,-,TGTGCCAGTAGTATGGGAATAGCGGGAACAGATACGCAGTATTTT,CASSMGIAGTDTQYF
TRBV6-5,TRBJ1-1,TRBD1,-,TGTGCCAGCAGTCCACGGACAGGGGGCCTCTTAGGGGCTTTCTTT,CASSPRTGGLLGAFF
TRBV5-1,TRBJ1-1,-,once,TGCGCCAGCAGCTCCAACGGCGGAGGCACTGAAGCTTTCTTT,CASSSNGGGTEAFF
TRBV11-2,TRBJ2-5,-,-,TGTGCCAGCAGCCCAACTAGTGTATCCGCAAGAGAGACCCAGTACTTC,CASSPTSVSARETQYF
TRBV7-9,TRBJ2-4,TRBD1,-,TGTGCCAGCAGCTTCGGACAGGGGACCGTAGCCAAAAACATTCAGTACTTC,CASSFGQGTVAKNIQYF
TRBV5-1,TRBJ2-6,-,-,TGCGCCAGCACACGGAACTCTGGGGCCAACGTCCTGACTTTC,CASTRNSGANVLTF
TRBV12-2,TRBJ2-1,-,once,TGTGCAAGTCGCTTAGATAGCGGGAGGAAATTAATCCCCCTTTGGTACAATGAGCAGTTCTTC,CASRLDSGRKLIPLWYNEQFF
TRBV27,TRBJ1-4,TRBD1,-,TGTGCCAGCAGCCGGACAGGGGGCACGATTGAAAAACTGTTTTTT,CASSRTGGTIEKLFF
TRBV7-9,TRBJ1-6,-,-,TGTGCCAGCAGCTTAGCGGAGGTTACACCCCTCCACTTT,CASSLAEVTPLHF